The rows below give T cell receptor beta chains drawn from one sample of a study of cytomegalovirus exposure and HLA in healthy donors. Here immunoSEQ multiplex PCR was the method, and the copy in TCRdb shows in-frame clones only, minus some. Seen here are fewer than 200,000 clones, roughly 80% observed once, and the top ten hold around 1.5%. Input material: PBMCs. These receptors were obtained from a girl between 10 and 17 years old in good health and CMV-seropositive. Both conserved end residues are part of each CDR3. D genes are given only for firm matches. Only some rows state a clone size, as once, few, many or a class for expanded clones.

j_call,v_call,clone_size,d_call,cdr3_nt,cdr3_aa
TRBJ2-1,TRBV28,NA,TRBD2,TGTGCCAGCAGTCCGACGGGACTAGCGGGATTGAGGGACAATGAGCAGTTCTTC,CASSPTGLAGLRDNEQFF
TRBJ2-3,TRBV6-6,NA,NA,TGTGCCACCCGAGAGGGGGGGTCGGCACAAGTCACGCAGTATTTT,CATREGGSAQVTQYF
TRBJ1-3,TRBV28,NA,TRBD1,TGTGCCAGCAGTTTATTCCAGGGGGTAAACACCATATATTTT,CASSLFQGVNTIYF
TRBJ2-7,TRBV30,NA,NA,TGTGCCTGGACTAACCAGGGGGGCCTCTTTTACGAGCAGTACTTC,CAWTNQGGLFYEQYF
TRBJ1-1,TRBV19,NA,NA,TGTGCCAGTAGTATGATGCCAGGGGACACTGAAGCTTTCTTT,CASSMMPGDTEAFF
TRBJ1-2,TRBV30,once,TRBD1,TGTGCCTGGAGTAGGAGCCGACAGGGTTTTTCTGCTGGCTACACCTTC,CAWSRSRQGFSAGYTF
TRBJ1-2,TRBV5-5,NA,NA,TGTGCCAGCAGCCCGACAGCTTCTACTAACTATGGCTACACCTTC,CASSPTASTNYGYTF
TRBJ2-1,TRBV11-2,NA,TRBD2,TGTGCCAGCAGCTTAGTCGGGGGAGGGTCCTACAATGAGCAGTTCTTC,CASSLVGGGSYNEQFF
TRBJ2-5,TRBV4-1,NA,TRBD2,TGCGCCAGCAGCCAAGAGGGACTATACCAAGAGACCCAGTACTTC,CASSQEGLYQETQYF
TRBJ1-4,TRBV30,NA,NA,TGTGCCTGGAGTGTACAGGGAGGGGAAAAACTGTTTTTT,CAWSVQGGEKLFF
TRBJ1-3,TRBV29-1,NA,NA,TGCAGCGTTCTGCAGGATCATTCTGGAAACACCATATATTTT,CSVLQDHSGNTIYF
TRBJ2-3,TRBV30,NA,TRBD1,TGTGCCTGGATACAGGGGAGTGTAGATACGCAGTATTTT,CAWIQGSVDTQYF
TRBJ1-4,TRBV6-6,once,NA,TGTGCCAGCAGTCCCGAGGGGGTAGGGAATGAAAAACTGTTTTTT,CASSPEGVGNEKLFF
TRBJ1-1,TRBV5-6,NA,NA,TGTGCCAGCAGCTTGGTGCAGGGTTGGAACACTGAAGCTTTCTTT,CASSLVQGWNTEAFF
TRBJ2-7,TRBV5-1,NA,NA,TGCGCCAGCAGCTTGGCCCCCCCAGGAGAGCAGTACTTC,CASSLAPPGEQYF
TRBJ2-7,TRBV28,NA,NA,TGTGCCAGCAGTATCAGTCCCGGGAGCTACGAGCAGTACTTC,CASSISPGSYEQYF
TRBJ1-5,TRBV2,once,NA,TGTGCCAGCACGAGGGAAAGCAATCAGCCCCAGCATTTT,CASTRESNQPQHF
TRBJ1-1,TRBV6-5,NA,TRBD1,TGTGCCAGCAGCTCAGGGGGCGCGAACACTGAAGCTTTCTTT,CASSSGGANTEAFF
TRBJ2-3,TRBV7-3,NA,NA,TGTGCCAGCAGCTTAACCATTAGCGGATATAGCACAGATACGCAGTATTTT,CASSLTISGYSTDTQYF
TRBJ2-7,TRBV30,NA,TRBD2,TGTGCCTGGAGGTCCTATAGCGGGGGAACCTACGAGCAGTACTTC,CAWRSYSGGTYEQYF
TRBJ2-5,TRBV5-6,NA,NA,TGTGCCAGCAGCTTGGGGGGTAGCGGAGGTCCCCAAGAGACCCAGTACTTC,CASSLGGSGGPQETQYF
TRBJ2-1,TRBV28,NA,TRBD2,TGTGCCAGCAGTTTATACGGCGGGAGAGGAACTTATGAGCAGTTCTTC,CASSLYGGRGTYEQFF
TRBJ1-1,TRBV27,NA,TRBD1,TGTGCCAGCAGTCCCTGGGACAGAAGGAACACTGAAGCTTTCTTT,CASSPWDRRNTEAFF
TRBJ2-7,TRBV10-3,NA,NA,TGTGCCATCAGTGAGTCGAGGTACTACGAGCAGTACTTC,CAISESRYYEQYF
TRBJ1-1,TRBV30,NA,NA,TGTGCCTGGTTGGGGGAGGGGAACACTGAAGCTTTCTTT,CAWLGEGNTEAFF
TRBJ1-3,TRBV6-5,NA,NA,TGTGCCAGCAGCCTCTTGGCTTCATCTGGAAACACCATATATTTT,CASSLLASSGNTIYF
TRBJ1-5,TRBV19,NA,NA,TGTGCCAGTAGAGATAGAGTCCGGGGAAAGAATCATCAGCCCCAGCATTTT,CASRDRVRGKNHQPQHF
TRBJ1-1,TRBV7-2,NA,NA,TGTGCCAGCAGCTTGCCGCCGGTGAGCAACACTGAAGCTTTCTTT,CASSLPPVSNTEAFF
TRBJ1-1,TRBV5-1,NA,NA,TGCGCCAGCAGCGGCAGGGGACACTGGGCCGAAGCTTTCTTT,CASSGRGHWAEAFF
TRBJ2-7,TRBV28,once,NA,TGTGCCAGCAGTTTATTTGCGGGCGGGGCCTACGAGCAGTACTTC,CASSLFAGGAYEQYF
TRBJ1-5,TRBV19,NA,TRBD1,TGTGCCAGTAGTAAGGGGACAGATTATAGCAATCAGCCCCAGCATTTT,CASSKGTDYSNQPQHF
TRBJ2-6,TRBV28,NA,NA,TGTGCCAGCAGTTCCCCTACCTCTGGGGCCAACGTCCTGACTTTC,CASSSPTSGANVLTF
TRBJ2-3,TRBV2,few,TRBD2,TGTGCCAGCAGTGAACTCTGGCGGGAGAATTTAGATACGCAGTATTTT,CASSELWRENLDTQYF
TRBJ2-7,TRBV5-1,NA,TRBD1,TGCGCCAGCAGCTGGACAGGGAGCGAGCAGTACTTC,CASSWTGSEQYF
TRBJ1-1,TRBV30,NA,NA,TGTGCCTGGAGTGTCGACTGGAACACTGAAGCTTTCTTT,CAWSVDWNTEAFF
TRBJ2-7,TRBV2,NA,NA,TGTGCCAGCCTATCGATTGGATGGGGGCGGGAGAGGGGCGAGCAGTACTTC,CASLSIGWGRERGEQYF
TRBJ2-7,TRBV4-2,NA,TRBD2,TGTGCCAGCAGCCAATGGCGGGAGGGCCTATTATCCCTCGACGAGCAGTACTTC,CASSQWREGLLSLDEQYF
TRBJ1-1,TRBV6-5,NA,NA,TGTGCCAGCAGTCCATTCACAGGGATCACTGAAGCTTTCTTT,CASSPFTGITEAFF
TRBJ1-1,TRBV4-3,NA,NA,TGCGCCAGCAGCCACTTAAGAGGTCAGGGGAACACTGAAGCTTTCTTT,CASSHLRGQGNTEAFF
TRBJ2-7,TRBV23-1,few,NA,TGCGCCAGCAGTCAATCGGCTTCTTTTGTATGGCAGTACTTC,CASSQSASFVWQYF
TRBJ2-7,TRBV6-1,NA,NA,TGTGCCAGCAGTGGCAGCGTTTTGCGGGATAACGAGCAGTACTTC,CASSGSVLRDNEQYF
TRBJ2-3,TRBV11-2,NA,TRBD1,TGTGCCAGCAGCTTCACCCCACCCCGGGACAGGGGGGGGGATACGCAGTATTTT,CASSFTPPRDRGGDTQYF
TRBJ2-3,TRBV29-1,NA,NA,TGCAGCGTTGGGAGGGCCATCACAGATACGCAGTATTTT,CSVGRAITDTQYF
TRBJ2-7,TRBV9,NA,NA,TGTGCCAGCAGCGGACGACCGGGACTCACCTACGAGCAGTACTTC,CASSGRPGLTYEQYF
TRBJ1-2,TRBV28,NA,NA,TGTGCCAGCAGTTTACGCCAGGGACAAGCTAACTATGGCTACACCTTC,CASSLRQGQANYGYTF
TRBJ2-5,TRBV30,NA,NA,TGTGCCTGGAGTGGATGGTTCGGGGAGACCCAGTACTTC,CAWSGWFGETQYF
TRBJ2-7,TRBV5-6,NA,NA,TGTGCCAGCAGCTCCGGTTACGGGAACGGGTACGAGCAGTACTTC,CASSSGYGNGYEQYF
TRBJ2-3,TRBV5-6,NA,TRBD1,TGTGCCAGCAGCCCGGACAGGTACACAGATACGCAGTATTTT,CASSPDRYTDTQYF
TRBJ1-2,TRBV6-5,NA,NA,TGTGCCAGCAGTCCCGACGACATCCCGAGCTACACCTTC,CASSPDDIPSYTF
TRBJ2-2,TRBV28,NA,NA,TGTGCCAGCAAGAGGCAGGGTCCCACCGGGGAGCTGTTTTTT,CASKRQGPTGELFF
TRBJ2-7,TRBV5-1,NA,NA,TGCGCCAGCAGCTTGGAGCAGGTAGCCTACGAGCAGTACTTC,CASSLEQVAYEQYF
TRBJ2-2,TRBV9,few,NA,TGTGCCAGCAGCGGCAGCGATACCGGGGAGCTGTTTTTT,CASSGSDTGELFF